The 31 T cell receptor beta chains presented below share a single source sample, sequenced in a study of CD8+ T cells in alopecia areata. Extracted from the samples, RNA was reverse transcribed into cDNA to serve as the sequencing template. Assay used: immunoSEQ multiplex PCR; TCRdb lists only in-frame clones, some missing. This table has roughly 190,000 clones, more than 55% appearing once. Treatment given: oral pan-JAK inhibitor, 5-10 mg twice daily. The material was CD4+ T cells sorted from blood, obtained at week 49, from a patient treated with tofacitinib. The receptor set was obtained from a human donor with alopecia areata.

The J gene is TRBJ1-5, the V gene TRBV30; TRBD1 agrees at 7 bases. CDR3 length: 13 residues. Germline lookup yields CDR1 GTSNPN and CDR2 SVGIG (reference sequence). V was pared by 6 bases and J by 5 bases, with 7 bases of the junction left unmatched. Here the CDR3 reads CACRQGLDQPQHF. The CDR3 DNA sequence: TGTGCCTGTAGACAGGGACTTGATCAGCCCCAGCATTTT.

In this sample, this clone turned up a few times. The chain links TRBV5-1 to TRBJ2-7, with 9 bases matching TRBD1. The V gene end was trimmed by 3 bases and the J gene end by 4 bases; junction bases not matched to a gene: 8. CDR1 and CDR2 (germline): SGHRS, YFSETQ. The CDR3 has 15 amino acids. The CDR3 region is CASSSQGQGSYEQYF. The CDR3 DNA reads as TGCGCCAGCAGCTCTCAAGGACAGGGGTCGTACGAGCAGTACTTC.

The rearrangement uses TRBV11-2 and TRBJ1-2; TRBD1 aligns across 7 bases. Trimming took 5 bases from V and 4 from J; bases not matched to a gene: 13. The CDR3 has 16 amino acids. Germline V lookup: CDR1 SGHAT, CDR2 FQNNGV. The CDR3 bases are TGTGCCAGCAGCAAGGGGGAGGGACAGCCCTCCTATGGCTACACCTTC. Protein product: CASSKGEGQPSYGYTF.

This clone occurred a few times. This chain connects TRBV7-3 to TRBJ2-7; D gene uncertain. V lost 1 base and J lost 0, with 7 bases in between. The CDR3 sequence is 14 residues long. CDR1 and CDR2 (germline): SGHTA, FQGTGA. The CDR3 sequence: CASSLSGSSYEQYF. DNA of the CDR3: TGTGCCAGCAGCTTAAGCGGAAGCTCCTACGAGCAGTACTTC.

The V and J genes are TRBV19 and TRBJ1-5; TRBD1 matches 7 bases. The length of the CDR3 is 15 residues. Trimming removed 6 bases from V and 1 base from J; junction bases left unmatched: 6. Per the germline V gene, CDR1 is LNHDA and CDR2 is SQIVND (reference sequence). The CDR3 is CASSPQGLSNQPQHF. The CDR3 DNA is TGTGCCAGTAGCCCACAGGGGCTGAGCAATCAGCCCCAGCATTTT.

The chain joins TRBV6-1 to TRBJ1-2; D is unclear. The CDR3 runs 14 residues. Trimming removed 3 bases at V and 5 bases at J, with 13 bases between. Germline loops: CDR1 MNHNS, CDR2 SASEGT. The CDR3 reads CASSEARQSYGYTF. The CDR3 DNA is TGTGCCAGCAGTGAGGCCCGTCAGTCATATGGCTACACCTTC.

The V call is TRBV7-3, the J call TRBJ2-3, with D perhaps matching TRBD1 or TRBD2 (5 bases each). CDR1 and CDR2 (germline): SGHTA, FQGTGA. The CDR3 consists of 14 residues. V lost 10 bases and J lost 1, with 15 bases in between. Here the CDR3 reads CATSRGVGTDTQYF. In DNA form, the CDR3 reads TGTGCCACCAGTAGGGGAGTGGGCACAGATACGCAGTATTTT.

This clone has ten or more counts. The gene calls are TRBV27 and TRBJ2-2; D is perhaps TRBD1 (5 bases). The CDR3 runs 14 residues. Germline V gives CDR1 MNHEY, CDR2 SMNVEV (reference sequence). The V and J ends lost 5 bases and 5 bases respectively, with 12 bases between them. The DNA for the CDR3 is TGTGCCAGCAGTGTAACCCAGGGAACCGGGGAGCTGTTTTTT. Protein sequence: CASSVTQGTGELFF.

The CDR3 here is CASSLGFEETQYF. CDR3 bases: TGCGCCAGCAGCTTGGGATTTGAGGAGACCCAGTACTTC. V and J are TRBV5-1 and TRBJ2-5; D remains unclear. Looked up from germline, CDR1 is SGHRS and CDR2 is YFSETQ. Trimming removed 0 bases at V and 5 bases at J, with 8 bases between. The CDR3 is made up of 13 amino acids.

The CDR3 bases are TGTGCCTGGAGGTCGGGACCCACTGAAGCTTTCTTT. Translated: CAWRSGPTEAFF. The chain couples TRBV30 to TRBJ1-1; maybe TRBD1 (5 bases). The germline CDR1 and CDR2 sequences are GTSNPN and SVGIG (reference sequence). The V end was cut by 3 bases, the J end by 4 bases, with 9 bases between. The CDR3 spans 12 residues.

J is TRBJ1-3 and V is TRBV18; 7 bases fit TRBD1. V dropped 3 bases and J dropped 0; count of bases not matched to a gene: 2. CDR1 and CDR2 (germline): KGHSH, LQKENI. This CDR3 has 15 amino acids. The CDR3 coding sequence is TGTGCCAGCTCACCGCAGGGGGACTCTGGAAACACCATATATTTT. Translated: CASSPQGDSGNTIYF. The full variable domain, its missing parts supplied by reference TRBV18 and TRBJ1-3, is NAGVMQNPRHLVRRRGQEARLRCSPMKGHSHVYWYRQLPEEGLKFMVYLQKENIIDESGMPKERFSAEFPKEGPSILRIQQVVRGDSAAYFCASSPQGDSGNTIYFGEGSWLTVV.

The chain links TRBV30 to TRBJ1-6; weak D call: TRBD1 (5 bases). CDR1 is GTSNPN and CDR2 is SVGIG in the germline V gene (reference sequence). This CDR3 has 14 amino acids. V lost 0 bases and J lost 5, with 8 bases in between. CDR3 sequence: CAWSVSRDNSPLHF. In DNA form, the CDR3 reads TGTGCCTGGAGTGTAAGCAGGGATAATTCACCCCTCCACTTT.

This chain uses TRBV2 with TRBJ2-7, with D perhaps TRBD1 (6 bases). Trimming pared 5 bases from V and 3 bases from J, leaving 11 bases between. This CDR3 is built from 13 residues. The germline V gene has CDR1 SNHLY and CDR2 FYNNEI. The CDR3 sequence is CASSITDSYEQYF. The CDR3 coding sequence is TGTGCCAGCAGTATTACGGACAGCTACGAGCAGTACTTC.

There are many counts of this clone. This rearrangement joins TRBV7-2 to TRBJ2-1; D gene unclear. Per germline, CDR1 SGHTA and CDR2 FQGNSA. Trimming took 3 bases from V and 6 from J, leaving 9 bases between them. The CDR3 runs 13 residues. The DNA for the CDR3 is TGTGCCAGCAGCTTCGACGTCGCCAATGAGCAGTTCTTC. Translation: CASSFDVANEQFF.

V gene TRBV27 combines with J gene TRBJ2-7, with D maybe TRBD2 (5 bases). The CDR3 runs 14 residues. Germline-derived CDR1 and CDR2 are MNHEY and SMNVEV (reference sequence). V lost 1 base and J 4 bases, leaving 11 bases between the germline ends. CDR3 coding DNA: TGTGCCAGCAGTTTATGGGAGAATGGGTACGAGCAGTACTTC. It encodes CASSLWENGYEQYF.

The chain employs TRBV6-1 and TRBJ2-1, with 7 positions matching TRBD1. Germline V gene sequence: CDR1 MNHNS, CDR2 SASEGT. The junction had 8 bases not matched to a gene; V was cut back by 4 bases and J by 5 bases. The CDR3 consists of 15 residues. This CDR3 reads CASSGDREEDNEQFF. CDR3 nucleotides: TGTGCCAGCAGTGGCGACAGGGAAGAGGACAATGAGCAGTTCTTC.

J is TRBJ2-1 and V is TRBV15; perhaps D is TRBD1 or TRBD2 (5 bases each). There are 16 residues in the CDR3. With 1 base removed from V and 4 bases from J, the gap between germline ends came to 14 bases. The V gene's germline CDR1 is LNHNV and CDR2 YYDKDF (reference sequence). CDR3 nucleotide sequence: TGTGCCACCAGCAGAGGAGATCAGGGAGAATACAATGAGCAGTTCTTC. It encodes CATSRGDQGEYNEQFF. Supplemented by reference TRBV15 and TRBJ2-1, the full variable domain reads DAMVIQNPRYQVTQFGKPVTLSCSQTLNHNVMYWYQQKSSQAPKLLFHYYDKDFNNEADTPDNFQSRRPNTSFCFLDIRSPGLGDTAMYLCATSRGDQGEYNEQFFGPGTRLTVL.

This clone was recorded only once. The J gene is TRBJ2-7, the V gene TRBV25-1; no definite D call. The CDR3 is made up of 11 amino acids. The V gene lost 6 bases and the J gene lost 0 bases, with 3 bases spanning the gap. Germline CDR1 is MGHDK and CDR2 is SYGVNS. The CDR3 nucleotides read TGTGCCAGCAGGGACTCCTACGAGCAGTACTTC. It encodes CASRDSYEQYF.

CDR3 residues: CASSVGEAGTGELFF. The CDR3 bases are TGTGCCAGCAGCGTCGGGGAGGCGGGGACCGGGGAGCTGTTTTTT. The chain recombines TRBV6-5 with TRBJ2-2, with a weak D call TRBD2 (6 bases). This CDR3 comprises 15 residues. The germline V gene encodes CDR1 MNHEY and CDR2 SVGAGI. Trimming removed 6 bases at V and 5 bases at J, with 16 bases between.

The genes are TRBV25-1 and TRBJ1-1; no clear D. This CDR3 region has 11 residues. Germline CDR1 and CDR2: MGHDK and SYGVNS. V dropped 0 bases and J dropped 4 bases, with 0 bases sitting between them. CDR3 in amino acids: CASSEYTEAFF. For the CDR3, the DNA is TGTGCCAGCAGTGAATACACTGAAGCTTTCTTT.

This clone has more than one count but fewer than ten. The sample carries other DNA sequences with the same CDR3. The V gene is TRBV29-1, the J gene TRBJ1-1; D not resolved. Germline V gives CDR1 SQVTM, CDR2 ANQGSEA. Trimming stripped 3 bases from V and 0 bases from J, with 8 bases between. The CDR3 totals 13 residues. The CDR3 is CSVEGRVNTEAFF. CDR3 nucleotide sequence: TGCAGCGTTGAGGGCCGCGTGAACACTGAAGCTTTCTTT.

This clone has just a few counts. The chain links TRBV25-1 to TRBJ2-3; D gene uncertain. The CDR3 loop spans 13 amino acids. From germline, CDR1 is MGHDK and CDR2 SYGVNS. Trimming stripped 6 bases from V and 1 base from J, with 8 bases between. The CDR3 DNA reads TGTGCCAGCAGGGTGGACGGCACAGATACGCAGTATTTT. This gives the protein CASRVDGTDTQYF.

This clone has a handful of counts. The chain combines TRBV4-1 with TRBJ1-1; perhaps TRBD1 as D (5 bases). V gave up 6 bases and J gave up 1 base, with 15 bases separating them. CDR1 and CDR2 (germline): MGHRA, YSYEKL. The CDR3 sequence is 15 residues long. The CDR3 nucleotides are TGCGCCAGCAGGGGACTGGGAGGGCCGAACACTGAAGCTTTCTTT. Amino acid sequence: CASRGLGGPNTEAFF.

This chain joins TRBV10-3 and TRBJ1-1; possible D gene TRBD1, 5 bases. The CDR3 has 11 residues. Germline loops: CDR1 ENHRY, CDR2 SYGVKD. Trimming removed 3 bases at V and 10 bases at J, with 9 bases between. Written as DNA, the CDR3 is TGTGCCATCAGTGATCCAGGGTCAGCTTTCTTT. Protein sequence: CAISDPGSAFF.

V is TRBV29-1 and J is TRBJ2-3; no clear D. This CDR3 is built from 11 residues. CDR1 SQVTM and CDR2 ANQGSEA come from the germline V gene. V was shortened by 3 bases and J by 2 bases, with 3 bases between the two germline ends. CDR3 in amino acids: CSVDTTDTQYF. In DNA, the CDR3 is TGCAGCGTTGATACCACAGATACGCAGTATTTT.

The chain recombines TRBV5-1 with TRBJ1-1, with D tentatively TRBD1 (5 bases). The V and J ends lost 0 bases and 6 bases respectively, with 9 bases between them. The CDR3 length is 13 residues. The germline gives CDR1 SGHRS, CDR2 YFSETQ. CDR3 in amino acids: CASSLVGDAEAFF. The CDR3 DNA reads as TGCGCCAGCAGCTTGGTCGGGGACGCTGAAGCTTTCTTT.

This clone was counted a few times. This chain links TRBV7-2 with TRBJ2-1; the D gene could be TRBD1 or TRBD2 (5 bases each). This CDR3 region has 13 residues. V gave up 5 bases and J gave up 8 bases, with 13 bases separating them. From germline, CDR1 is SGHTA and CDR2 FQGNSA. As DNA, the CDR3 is TGTGCCAGCAGCCGGGACGGAGATTATGAGCAGTTCTTC. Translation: CASSRDGDYEQFF.

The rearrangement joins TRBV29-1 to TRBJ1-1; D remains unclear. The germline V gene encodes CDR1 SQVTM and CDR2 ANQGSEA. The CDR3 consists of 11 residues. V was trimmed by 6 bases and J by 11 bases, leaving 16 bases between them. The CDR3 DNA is TGCAGCGTGTACCGTGCGGGTGGGGCTTTCTTT. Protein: CSVYRAGGAFF.

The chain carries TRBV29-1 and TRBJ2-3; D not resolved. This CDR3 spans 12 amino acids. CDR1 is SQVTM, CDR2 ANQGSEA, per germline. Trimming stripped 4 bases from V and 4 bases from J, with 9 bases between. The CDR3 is CSVVGASDTQYF. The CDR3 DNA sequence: TGCAGCGTTGTCGGTGCCTCAGATACGCAGTATTTT.

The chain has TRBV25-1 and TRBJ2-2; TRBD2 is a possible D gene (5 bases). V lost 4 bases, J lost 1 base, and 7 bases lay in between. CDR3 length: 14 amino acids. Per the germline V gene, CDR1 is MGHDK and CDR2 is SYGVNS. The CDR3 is CASSVGVNTGELFF. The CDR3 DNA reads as TGTGCCAGCAGTGTGGGAGTGAACACCGGGGAGCTGTTTTTT.

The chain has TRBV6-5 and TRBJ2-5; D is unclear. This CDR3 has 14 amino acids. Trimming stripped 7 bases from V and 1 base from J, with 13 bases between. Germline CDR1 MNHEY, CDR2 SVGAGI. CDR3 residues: CASKGSLGQETQYF. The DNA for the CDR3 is TGTGCCAGCAAGGGCAGCCTGGGCCAAGAGACCCAGTACTTC.